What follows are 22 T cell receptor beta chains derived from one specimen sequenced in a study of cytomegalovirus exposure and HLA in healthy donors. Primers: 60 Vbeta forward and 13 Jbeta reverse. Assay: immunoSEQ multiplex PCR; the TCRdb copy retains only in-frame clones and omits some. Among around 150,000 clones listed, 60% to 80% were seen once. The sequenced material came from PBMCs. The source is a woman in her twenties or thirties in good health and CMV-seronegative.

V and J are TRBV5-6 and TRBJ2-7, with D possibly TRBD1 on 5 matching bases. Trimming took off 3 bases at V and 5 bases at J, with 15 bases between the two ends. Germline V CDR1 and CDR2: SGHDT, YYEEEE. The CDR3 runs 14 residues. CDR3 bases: TGTGCCAGCAGCTCTGACAGTCCCTCGGACGAGCAGTACTTC. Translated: CASSSDSPSDEQYF.

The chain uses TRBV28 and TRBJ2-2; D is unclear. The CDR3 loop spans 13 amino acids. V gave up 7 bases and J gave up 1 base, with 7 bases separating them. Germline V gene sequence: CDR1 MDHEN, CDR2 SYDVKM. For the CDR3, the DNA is TGTGCCAGCATCAGAGGGAACACCGGGGAGCTGTTTTTT. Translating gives CASIRGNTGELFF.

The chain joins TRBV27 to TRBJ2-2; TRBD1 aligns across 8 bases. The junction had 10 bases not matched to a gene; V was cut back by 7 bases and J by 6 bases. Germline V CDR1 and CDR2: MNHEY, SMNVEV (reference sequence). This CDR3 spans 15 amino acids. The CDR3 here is CASTRTGSLSGELFF. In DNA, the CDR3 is TGTGCCAGCACTCGGACAGGGAGTCTGTCCGGGGAGCTGTTTTTT.

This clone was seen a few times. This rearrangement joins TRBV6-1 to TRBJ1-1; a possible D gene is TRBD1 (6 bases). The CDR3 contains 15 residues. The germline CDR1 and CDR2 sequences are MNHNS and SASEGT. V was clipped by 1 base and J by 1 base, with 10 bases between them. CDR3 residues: CASSEEGQPNTEAFF. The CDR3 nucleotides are TGTGCCAGCAGTGAAGAGGGACAACCGAACACTGAAGCTTTCTTT.

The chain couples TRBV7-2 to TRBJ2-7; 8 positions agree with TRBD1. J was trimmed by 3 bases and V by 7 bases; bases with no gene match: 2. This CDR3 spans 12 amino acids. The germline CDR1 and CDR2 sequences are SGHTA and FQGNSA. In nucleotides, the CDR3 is TGTGCCAGCACCACAGGGGGCTACGAGCAGTACTTC. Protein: CASTTGGYEQYF.

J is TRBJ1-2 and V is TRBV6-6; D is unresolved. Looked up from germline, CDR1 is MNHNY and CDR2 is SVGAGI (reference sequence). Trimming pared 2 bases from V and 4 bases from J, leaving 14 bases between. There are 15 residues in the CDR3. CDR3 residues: CASSYQAGYPYGYTF. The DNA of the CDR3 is TGTGCCAGCAGTTACCAAGCGGGGTACCCCTATGGCTACACCTTC.

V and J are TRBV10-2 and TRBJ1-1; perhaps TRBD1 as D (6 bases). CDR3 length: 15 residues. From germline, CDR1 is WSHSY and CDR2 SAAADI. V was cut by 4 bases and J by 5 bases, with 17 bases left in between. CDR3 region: CASSGAGTQGTEAFF. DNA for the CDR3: TGCGCCAGCAGTGGGGCCGGGACCCAGGGGACTGAAGCTTTCTTT.

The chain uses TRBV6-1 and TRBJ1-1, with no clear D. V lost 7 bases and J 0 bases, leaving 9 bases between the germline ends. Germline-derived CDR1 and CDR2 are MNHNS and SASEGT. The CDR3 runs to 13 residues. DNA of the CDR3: TGTGCCAGCAACTACGGAGTGAACACTGAAGCTTTCTTT. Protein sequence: CASNYGVNTEAFF.

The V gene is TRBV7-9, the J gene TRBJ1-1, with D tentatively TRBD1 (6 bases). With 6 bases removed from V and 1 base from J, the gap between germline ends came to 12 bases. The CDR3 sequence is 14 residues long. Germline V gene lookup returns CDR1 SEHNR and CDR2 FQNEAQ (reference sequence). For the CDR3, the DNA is TGTGCCAGCAGAGAACAGGGTGCGAACACTGAAGCTTTCTTT. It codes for CASREQGANTEAFF. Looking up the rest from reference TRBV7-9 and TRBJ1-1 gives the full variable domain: DTGVSQNPRHKITKRGQNVTFRCDPISEHNRLYWYRQTLGQGPEFLTYFQNEAQLEKSRLLSDRFSAERPKGSFSTLEIQRTEQGDSAMYLCASREQGANTEAFFGQGTRLTVV.

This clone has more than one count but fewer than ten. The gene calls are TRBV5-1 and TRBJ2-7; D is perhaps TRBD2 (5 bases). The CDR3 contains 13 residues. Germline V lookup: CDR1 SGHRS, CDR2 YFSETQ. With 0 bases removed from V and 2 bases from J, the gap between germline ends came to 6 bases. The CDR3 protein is CASSLDGAYEQYF. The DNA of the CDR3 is TGCGCCAGCAGCTTGGACGGGGCCTACGAGCAGTACTTC.

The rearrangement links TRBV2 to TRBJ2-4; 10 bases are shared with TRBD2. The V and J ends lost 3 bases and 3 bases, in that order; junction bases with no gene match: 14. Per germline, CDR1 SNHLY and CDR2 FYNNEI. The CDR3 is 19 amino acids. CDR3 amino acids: CASSEGVQAGGRDKNIQYF. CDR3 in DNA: TGTGCCAGCAGTGAGGGGGTCCAAGCGGGGGGGCGGGACAAAAACATTCAGTACTTC.

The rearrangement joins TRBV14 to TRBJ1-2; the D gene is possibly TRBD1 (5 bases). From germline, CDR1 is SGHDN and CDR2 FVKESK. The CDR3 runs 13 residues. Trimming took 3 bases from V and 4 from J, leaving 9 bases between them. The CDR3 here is CASSHQDSYGYTF. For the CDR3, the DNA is TGTGCCAGCAGCCATCAAGACAGCTATGGCTACACCTTC. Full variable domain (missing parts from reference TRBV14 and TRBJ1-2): EAGVTQFPSHSVIEKGQTVTLRCDPISGHDNLYWYRRVMGKEIKFLLHFVKESKQDESGMPNNRFLAERTGGTYSTLKVQPAELEDSGVYFCASSHQDSYGYTFGSGTRLTVV.

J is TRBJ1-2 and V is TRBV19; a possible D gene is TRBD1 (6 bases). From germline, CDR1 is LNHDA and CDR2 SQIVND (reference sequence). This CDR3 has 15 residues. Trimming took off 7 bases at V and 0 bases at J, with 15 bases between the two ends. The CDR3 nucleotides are TGTGCCAGTAATCTACCCGGACAGCCTAACTATGGCTACACCTTC. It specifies CASNLPGQPNYGYTF.

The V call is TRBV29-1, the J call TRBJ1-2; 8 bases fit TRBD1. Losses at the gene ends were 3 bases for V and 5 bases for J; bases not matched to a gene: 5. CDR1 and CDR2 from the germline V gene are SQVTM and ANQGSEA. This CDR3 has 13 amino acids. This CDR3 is CSVDKTGGYGYTF. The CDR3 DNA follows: TGCAGCGTTGATAAAACAGGGGGGTATGGCTACACCTTC.

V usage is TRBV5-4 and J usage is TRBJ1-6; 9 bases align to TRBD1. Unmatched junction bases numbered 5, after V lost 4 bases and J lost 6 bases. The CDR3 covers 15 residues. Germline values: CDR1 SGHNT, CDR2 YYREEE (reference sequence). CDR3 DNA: TGTGCCAGCAGCCATCGGGACAGGGTTAATTCACCCCTCCACTTT. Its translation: CASSHRDRVNSPLHF.

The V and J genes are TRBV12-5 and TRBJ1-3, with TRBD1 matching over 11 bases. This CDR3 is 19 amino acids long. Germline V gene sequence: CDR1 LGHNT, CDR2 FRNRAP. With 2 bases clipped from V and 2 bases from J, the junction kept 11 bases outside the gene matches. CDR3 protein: CASGLLRTGGEHTGNTIYF. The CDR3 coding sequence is TGTGCTAGTGGTTTGCTTCGGACAGGGGGCGAACATACTGGAAACACCATATATTTT. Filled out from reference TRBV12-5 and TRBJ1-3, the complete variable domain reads DARVTQTPRHKVTEMGQEVTMRCQPILGHNTVFWYRQTMMQGLELLAYFRNRAPLDDSGMPKDRFSAEMPDATLATLKIQPSEPRDSAVYFCASGLLRTGGEHTGNTIYFGEGSWLTVV.

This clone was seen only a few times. CDR3 residues: CASSLSGAQSYGYTF. The CDR3 nucleotides are TGTGCCAGCAGCCTCTCAGGGGCGCAATCCTATGGCTACACCTTC. The chain links TRBV6-1 to TRBJ1-2; the D gene is possibly TRBD1 (6 bases). CDR3 size: 15 residues. The germline V gene encodes CDR1 MNHNS and CDR2 SASEGT. The V end lost 6 bases, the J end lost 4 bases, and 18 bases lay between the germline ends.

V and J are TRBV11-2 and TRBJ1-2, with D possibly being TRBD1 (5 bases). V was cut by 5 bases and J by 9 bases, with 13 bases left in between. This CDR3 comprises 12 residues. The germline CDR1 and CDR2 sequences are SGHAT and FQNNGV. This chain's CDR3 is CASSQPDSRYTF. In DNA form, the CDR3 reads TGTGCCAGCAGCCAGCCTGACAGTCGCTACACCTTC.

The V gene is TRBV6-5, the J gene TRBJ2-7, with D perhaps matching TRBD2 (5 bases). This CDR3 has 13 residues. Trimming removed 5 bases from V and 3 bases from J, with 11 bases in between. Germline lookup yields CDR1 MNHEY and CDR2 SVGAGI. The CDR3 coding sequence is TGTGCCAGCAGTCCTGGACTCTTCTACGAGCAGTACTTC. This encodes CASSPGLFYEQYF.

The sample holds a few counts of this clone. CDR3 residues: CASSQQPGRNYEQYF. The CDR3 DNA reads as TGCGCCAGCAGCCAACAGCCAGGCAGGAACTACGAGCAGTACTTC. The V call is TRBV4-1, the J call TRBJ2-7; D is uncertain. The CDR3 covers 15 residues. Germline CDR1 MGHRA, CDR2 YSYEKL. Trimming cost V 2 bases and J 3 bases, with 14 bases left between them.

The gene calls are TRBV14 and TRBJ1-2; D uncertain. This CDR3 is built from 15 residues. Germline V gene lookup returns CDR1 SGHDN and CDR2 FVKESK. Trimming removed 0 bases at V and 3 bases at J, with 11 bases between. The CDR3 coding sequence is TGTGCCAGCAGCCAAGACCTTAGAGGTGACTATGGCTACACCTTC. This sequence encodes CASSQDLRGDYGYTF.

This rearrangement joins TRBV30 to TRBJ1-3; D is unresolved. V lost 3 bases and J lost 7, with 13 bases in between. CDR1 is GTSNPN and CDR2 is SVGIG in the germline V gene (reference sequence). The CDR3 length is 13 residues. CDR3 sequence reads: CAWRATVDNTIYF. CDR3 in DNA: TGTGCCTGGAGGGCTACAGTCGACAACACCATATATTTT.